This T cell receptor beta chain was sequenced during a study of blood T cell repertoires in COVID-19. Study overall: Sites across the United States, Italy and Spain contributed samples from acute and convalescent COVID-19. The analysed material was cDNA or gDNA that came from T cells, B-cell-depleted T cells, or PBMCs.

In the study's own analysis: It was from reference gene primer amplification that nucleated cell counts were estimated. The table came from immunoSEQ multiplex PCR; TCRdb's copy has only in-frame clones and leaves some out. D and trimming were read from the DNA, whereas the V and J calls and clone size are those reported in that table. The table lists under 200,000 clones, roughly four fifths of them singletons, with about an eighth in the top ten. Looked up from germline, CDR1 is LNHNV and CDR2 is YYDKDF (reference sequence). The V end was cut by 0 bases, the J end by 8 bases, with 11 bases between. The CDR3 length is 14 residues.

Sequenced material: peripheral blood. This clonotype was obtained from a man between 65 and 85 years old who had recovered from COVID-19. This chain joins TRBV15 and TRBJ2-1; D not resolved. In DNA form, the CDR3 reads TGTGCCACCAGCAGAGATCGAGGCAGTGATGAGCAGTTCTTC. Protein: CATSRDRGSDEQFF.